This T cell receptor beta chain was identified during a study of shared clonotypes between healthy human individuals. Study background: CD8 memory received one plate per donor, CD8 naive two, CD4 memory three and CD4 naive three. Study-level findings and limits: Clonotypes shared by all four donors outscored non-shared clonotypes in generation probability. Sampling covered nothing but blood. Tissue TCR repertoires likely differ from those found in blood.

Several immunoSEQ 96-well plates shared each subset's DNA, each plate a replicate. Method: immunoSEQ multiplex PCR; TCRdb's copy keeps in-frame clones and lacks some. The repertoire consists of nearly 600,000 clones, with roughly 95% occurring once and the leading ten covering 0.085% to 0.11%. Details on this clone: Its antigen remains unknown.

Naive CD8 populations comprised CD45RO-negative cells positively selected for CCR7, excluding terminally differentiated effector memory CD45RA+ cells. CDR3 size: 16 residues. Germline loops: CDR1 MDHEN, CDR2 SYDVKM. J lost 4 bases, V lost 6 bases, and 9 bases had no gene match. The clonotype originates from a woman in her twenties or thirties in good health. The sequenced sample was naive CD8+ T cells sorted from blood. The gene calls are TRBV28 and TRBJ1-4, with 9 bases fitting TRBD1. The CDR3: CASSSGQGRLNEKLFF. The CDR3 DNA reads TGTGCCAGCAGCTCGGGACAGGGCAGGCTTAATGAAAAACTGTTTTTT.